Listed here are 10 T cell receptor beta chains from one sample, sequenced in a study of monozygotic twins with inflammatory bowel disease. Using the 5' RACE reads, TCRdb records one entry per CDR3 protein without DNA. This repertoire comprises about 160,000 distinct CDR3 sequences; its ten largest clones make up less than 7.5%. The sequencing input was blood. The source is a human donor with ulcerative colitis or Crohn's disease, or a healthy co-twin of an affected twin (not recorded which).

The chain couples TRBV18 to TRBJ1-2; there is no DNA to check the TCRdb D call of TRBD1. CDR1 and CDR2 from the germline V gene are KGHSH and LQKENI. The CDR3 is 14 amino acids. The CDR3 reads CASSWDSNFYGYTF.

The chain is built from TRBV20-1 and TRBJ1-4; TCRdb's D call, TRBD1, is unchecked because there is no DNA. The germline gives CDR1 DFQATT, CDR2 SNEGSKA (reference sequence). This CDR3 spans 14 amino acids. The CDR3 reads CSAIRQGHWEKLFF.

The CDR3 sequence: CASSQEDWNTEAFF. The chain combines TRBV3-1 with TRBJ1-1. Germline values: CDR1 LGHDT, CDR2 YNNKEL (reference sequence). The CDR3 covers 14 residues.

The J gene is TRBJ1-2, the V gene TRBV5-6; the D call from TCRdb, TRBD1, cannot be confirmed without DNA. CDR3 length equals 12 residues. Germline lookup yields CDR1 SGHDT and CDR2 YYEEEE. This chain's CDR3 is CASSWGDGASLF.

V gene TRBV5-4 combines with J gene TRBJ1-2; the D gene TCRdb calls, TRBD1, cannot be checked with no DNA. The CDR3 runs 14 residues. Germline assignment: CDR1 SGHNT and CDR2 YYREEE (reference sequence). This chain's CDR3 is CASSLEGSNYGYTF.

The chain combines TRBV5-4 with TRBJ1-6. The CDR3 sequence is 15 residues long. The germline CDR1 and CDR2 sequences are SGHNT and YYREEE (reference sequence). CDR3 region: CASSLEGTSNSPLHF.

J is TRBJ2-7 and V is TRBV6-5; TCRdb indicates TRBD2, and absent DNA this call remains unverified. The length of the CDR3 is 18 residues. The germline V gene has CDR1 MNHEY and CDR2 SVGAGI. The CDR3 is CASSYRSPVGLAAYEQYF.

V usage is TRBV27 and J usage is TRBJ2-3; the D call of TRBD2 rests on TCRdb alone, since no DNA is present to check it. Germline CDR1 is MNHEY and CDR2 is SMNVEV (reference sequence). This CDR3 is built from 15 residues. The CDR3 reads CASTRAGWLTDTQYF.

The V call is TRBV4-3, the J call TRBJ1-2; TCRdb picks TRBD1, but there is no DNA to check that call. There are 14 residues in the CDR3. Looked up from germline, CDR1 is LGHNA and CDR2 is YSLEER. CDR3 amino acids: CASSQRRTGDGYTF.

The rearrangement joins TRBV10-3 to TRBJ1-2; the D call of TRBD1 rests on TCRdb alone, since no DNA is present to check it. This CDR3 has 11 amino acids. Germline loops: CDR1 ENHRY, CDR2 SYGVKD. The CDR3: CATGTVYGYTF.